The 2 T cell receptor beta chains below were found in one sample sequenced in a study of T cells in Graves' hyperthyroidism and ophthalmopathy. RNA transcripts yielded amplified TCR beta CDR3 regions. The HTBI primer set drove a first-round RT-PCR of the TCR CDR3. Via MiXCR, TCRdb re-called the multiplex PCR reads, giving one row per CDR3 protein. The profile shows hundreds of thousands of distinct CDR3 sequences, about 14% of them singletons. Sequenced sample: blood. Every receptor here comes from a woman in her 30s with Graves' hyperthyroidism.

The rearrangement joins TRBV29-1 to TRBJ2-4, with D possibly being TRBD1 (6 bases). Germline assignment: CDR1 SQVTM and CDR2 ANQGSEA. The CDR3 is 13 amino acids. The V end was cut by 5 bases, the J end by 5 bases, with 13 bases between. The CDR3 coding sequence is TGCAGCGTTTACAGGGCCGGGGAAAACATTCAGTACTTC. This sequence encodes CSVYRAGENIQYF.

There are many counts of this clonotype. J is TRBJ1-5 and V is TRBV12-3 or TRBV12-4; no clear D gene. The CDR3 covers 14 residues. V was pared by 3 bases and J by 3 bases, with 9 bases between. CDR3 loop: CASSFMAANQPQHF. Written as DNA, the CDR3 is TGTGCCAGCAGTTTCATGGCTGCCAATCAGCCCCAGCATTTT.